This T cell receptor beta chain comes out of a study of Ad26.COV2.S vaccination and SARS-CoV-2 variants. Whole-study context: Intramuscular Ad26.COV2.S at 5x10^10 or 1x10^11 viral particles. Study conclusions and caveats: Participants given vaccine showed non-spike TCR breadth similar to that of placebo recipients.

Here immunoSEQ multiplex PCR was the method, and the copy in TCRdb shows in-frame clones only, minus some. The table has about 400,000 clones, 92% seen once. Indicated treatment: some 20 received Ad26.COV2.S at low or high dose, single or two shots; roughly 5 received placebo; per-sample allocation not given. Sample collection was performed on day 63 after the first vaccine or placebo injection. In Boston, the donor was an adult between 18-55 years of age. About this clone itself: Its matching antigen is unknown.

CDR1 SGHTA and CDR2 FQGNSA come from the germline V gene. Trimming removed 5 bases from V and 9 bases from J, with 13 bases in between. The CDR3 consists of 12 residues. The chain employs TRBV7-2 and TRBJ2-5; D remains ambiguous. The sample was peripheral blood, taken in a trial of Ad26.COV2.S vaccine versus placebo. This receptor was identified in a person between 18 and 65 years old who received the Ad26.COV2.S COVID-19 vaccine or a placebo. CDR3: CASSEARRAQYF. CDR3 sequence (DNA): TGTGCCAGCAGCGAAGCCAGACGAGCCCAGTACTTC.